Here is one T cell receptor beta chain with its context. These data belong to a study of blood T cell repertoires in COVID-19. Overall study: PBMCs, B-cell-depleted T cells, or T cells provided the cDNA or gDNA that made up the material.

The study drew participants aged roughly 18 to 89 years from some 23 US areas. Participants' reported clinical history set cohort assignment. Per the authors' pipeline: For nucleated cells, counts were estimated from reference gene primer amplification. Sequencing was performed with immunoSEQ multiplex PCR; in TCRdb, only in-frame clones are kept and a portion is missing. V, J and clone size derive from that table, while D and trimming were established from the DNA sequence. The repertoire holds around 300,000 clones, roughly 89% seen once, with around 4.5% in the top ten. Germline assignment: CDR1 ENHRY and CDR2 SYGVKD. Losses at the gene ends were 3 bases for V and 5 bases for J; bases not matched to a gene: 5. The CDR3 runs to 17 residues.

The chain couples TRBV10-3 to TRBJ2-2; 14 nucleotides agree with TRBD2. Input material: PBMCs or T cells enriched from blood (not recorded which). This receptor was identified in a woman younger than 30 with acute COVID-19. The CDR3 DNA follows: TGTGCCATCAGTGACCGCGGGACTAGCGGGAGAACCGGGGAGCTGTTTTTT. Protein: CAISDRGTSGRTGELFF.